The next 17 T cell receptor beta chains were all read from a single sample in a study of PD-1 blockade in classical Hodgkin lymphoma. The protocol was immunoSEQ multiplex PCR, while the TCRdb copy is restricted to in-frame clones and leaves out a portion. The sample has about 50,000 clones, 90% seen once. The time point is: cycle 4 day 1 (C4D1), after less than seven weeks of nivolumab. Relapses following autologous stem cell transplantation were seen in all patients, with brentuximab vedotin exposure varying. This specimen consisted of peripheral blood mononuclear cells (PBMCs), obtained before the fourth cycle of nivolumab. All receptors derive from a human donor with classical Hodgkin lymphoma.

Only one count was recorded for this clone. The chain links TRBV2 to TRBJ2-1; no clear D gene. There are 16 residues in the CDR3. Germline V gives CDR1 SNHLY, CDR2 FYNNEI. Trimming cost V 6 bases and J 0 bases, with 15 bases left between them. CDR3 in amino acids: CASSRPEAPSYNEQFF. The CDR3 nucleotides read TGTGCCAGCAGCCGGCCCGAGGCTCCCTCCTACAATGAGCAGTTCTTC.

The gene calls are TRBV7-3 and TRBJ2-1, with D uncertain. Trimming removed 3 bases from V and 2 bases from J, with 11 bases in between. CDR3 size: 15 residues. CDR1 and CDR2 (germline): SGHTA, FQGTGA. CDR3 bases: TGTGCCAGCAGCTTGCGCTCCACCACCTACAATGAGCAGTTCTTC. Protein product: CASSLRSTTYNEQFF.

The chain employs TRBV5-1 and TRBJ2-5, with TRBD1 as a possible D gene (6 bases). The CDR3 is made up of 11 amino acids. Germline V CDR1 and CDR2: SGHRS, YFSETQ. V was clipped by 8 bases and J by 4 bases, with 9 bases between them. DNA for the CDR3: TGCGCCAGTACAGGGCTAGAGACCCAGTACTTC. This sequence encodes CASTGLETQYF.

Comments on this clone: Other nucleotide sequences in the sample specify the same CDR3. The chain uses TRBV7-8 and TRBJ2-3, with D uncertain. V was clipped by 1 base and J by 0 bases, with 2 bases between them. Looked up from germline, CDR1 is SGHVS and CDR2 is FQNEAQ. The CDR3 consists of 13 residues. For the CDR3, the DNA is TGTGCCAGCAGCTTAGGGAGCACAGATACGCAGTATTTT. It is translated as CASSLGSTDTQYF.

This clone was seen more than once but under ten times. CDR3 sequence: CASSAQGVGNTIYF. The DNA of the CDR3 is TGTGCCAGCAGCGCTCAGGGAGTCGGAAACACCATATATTTT. J is TRBJ1-3 and V is TRBV9; tentatively, D is TRBD1 (5 bases). The germline V gene encodes CDR1 SGDLS and CDR2 YYNGEE. V was shortened by 3 bases and J by 4 bases, with 11 bases between the two germline ends. This CDR3 contains 14 residues.

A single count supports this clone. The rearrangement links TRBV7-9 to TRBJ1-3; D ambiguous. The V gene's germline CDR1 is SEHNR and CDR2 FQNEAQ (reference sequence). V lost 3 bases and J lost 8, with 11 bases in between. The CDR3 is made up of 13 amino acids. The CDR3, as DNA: TGTGCCAGCAGCTTCTCATCGGAGCACACCATATATTTT. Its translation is CASSFSSEHTIYF.

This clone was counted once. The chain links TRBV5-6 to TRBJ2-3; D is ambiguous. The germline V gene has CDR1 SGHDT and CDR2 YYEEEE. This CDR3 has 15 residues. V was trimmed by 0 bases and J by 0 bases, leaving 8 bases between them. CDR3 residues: CASSLVEFSTDTQYF. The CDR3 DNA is TGTGCCAGCAGCTTGGTAGAGTTTAGCACAGATACGCAGTATTTT.

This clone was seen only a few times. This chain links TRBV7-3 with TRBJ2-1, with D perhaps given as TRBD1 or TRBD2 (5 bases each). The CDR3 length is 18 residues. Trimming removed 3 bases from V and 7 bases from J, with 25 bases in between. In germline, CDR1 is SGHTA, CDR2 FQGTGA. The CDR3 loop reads CASSFLFGGVSVGNEQFF. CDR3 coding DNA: TGTGCCAGCAGCTTTCTTTTTGGGGGAGTAAGTGTCGGGAATGAGCAGTTCTTC.

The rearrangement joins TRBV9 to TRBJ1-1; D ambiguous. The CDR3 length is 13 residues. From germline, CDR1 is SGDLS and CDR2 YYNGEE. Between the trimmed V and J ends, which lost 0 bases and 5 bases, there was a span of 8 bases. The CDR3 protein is CASSVEKGTEAFF. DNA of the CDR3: TGTGCCAGCAGCGTAGAGAAGGGTACTGAAGCTTTCTTT. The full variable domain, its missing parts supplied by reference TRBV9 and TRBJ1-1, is DSGVTQTPKHLITATGQRVTLRCSPRSGDLSVYWYQQSLDQGLQFLIQYYNGEERAKGNILERFSAQQFPDLHSELNLSSLELGDSALYFCASSVEKGTEAFFGQGTRLTVV.

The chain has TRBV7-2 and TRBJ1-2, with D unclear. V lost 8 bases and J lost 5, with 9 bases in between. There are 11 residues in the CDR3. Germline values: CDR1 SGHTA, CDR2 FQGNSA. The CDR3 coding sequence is TGTGCCAGCTCGATCAGATATGGCTACACCTTC. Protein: CASSIRYGYTF.

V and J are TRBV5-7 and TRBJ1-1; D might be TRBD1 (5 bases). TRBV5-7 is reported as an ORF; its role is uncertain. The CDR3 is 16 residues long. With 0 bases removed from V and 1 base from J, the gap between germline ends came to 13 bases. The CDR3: CASSLVAGRANTEAFF. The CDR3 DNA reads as TGTGCCAGCAGCTTGGTGGCAGGGAGGGCGAACACTGAAGCTTTCTTT.

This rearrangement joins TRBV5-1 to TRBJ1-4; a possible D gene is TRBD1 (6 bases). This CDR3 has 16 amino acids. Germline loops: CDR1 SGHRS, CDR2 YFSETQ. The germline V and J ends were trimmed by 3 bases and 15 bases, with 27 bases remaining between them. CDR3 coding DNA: TGCGCCAGCAGCTCGATCTACGGGACAACCCTTAACAAGGTGTTTTTT. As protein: CASSSIYGTTLNKVFF.

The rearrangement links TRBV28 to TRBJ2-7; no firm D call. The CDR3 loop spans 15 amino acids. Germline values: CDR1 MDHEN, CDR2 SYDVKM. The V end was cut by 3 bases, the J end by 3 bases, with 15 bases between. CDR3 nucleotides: TGTGCCAGCAGTTTTTTAAAGGCCGTCTTCTACGAGCAGTACTTC. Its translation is CASSFLKAVFYEQYF. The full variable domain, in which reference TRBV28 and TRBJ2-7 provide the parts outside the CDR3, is DVKVTQSSRYLVKRTGEKVFLECVQDMDHENMFWYRQDPGLGLRLIYFSYDVKMKEKGDIPEGYSVSREKKERFSLILESASTNQTSMYLCASSFLKAVFYEQYFGPGTRLTVT.

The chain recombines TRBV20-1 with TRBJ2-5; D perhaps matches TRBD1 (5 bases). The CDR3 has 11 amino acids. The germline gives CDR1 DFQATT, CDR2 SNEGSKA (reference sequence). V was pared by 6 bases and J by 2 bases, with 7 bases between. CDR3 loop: CSADKQETQYF. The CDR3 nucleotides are TGCAGTGCGGACAAACAAGAGACCCAGTACTTC.

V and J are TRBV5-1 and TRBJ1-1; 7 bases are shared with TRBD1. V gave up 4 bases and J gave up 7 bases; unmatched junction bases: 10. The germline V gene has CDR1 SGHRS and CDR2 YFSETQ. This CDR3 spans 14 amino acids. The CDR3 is CASSLLTGPGEAFF. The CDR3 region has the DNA TGCGCCAGCAGCCTCCTGACAGGGCCGGGTGAAGCTTTCTTT.

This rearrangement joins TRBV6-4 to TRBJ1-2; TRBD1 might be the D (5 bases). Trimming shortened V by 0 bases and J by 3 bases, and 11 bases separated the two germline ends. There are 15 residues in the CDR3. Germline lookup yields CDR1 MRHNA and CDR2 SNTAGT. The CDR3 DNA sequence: TGTGCCAGCAGTGACTCGAAACGGGGGGACTATGGCTACACCTTC. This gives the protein CASSDSKRGDYGYTF.

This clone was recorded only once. CDR3 nucleotide sequence: TGTGCCAGCAGTTTCAGAGCGGGAGTCCAAGAGACCCAGTACTTC. Protein: CASSFRAGVQETQYF. The chain couples TRBV28 to TRBJ2-5; 8 nucleotides line up with TRBD2. The germline V gene encodes CDR1 MDHEN and CDR2 SYDVKM. This CDR3 has 15 residues. Trimming took 3 bases from V and 1 from J; bases not matched to a gene: 4.